This TCR beta chain came from a study of T cell responses to AZD1222 COVID-19 vaccine. The CDR3 sequence is 15 residues long. Trimming at V came to 1 base and at J to 5 bases, leaving 6 bases not matched to a gene. Germline CDR1 MGHRA, CDR2 YSYEKL. As to this clone: Different DNA sequences within this sample yield the same CDR3.

TCRdb keeps only in-frame clones here, not all; method: immunoSEQ multiplex PCR. The data hold roughly 110,000 clones, with 80% to 95% observed a single time. The specimen was peripheral blood, collected 28 days after the second AZD1222 dose. The chain joins TRBV4-1 to TRBJ1-1; 8 bases are shared with TRBD1. The TCR sequence derives from an adult who received the AZD1222 COVID-19 vaccine. The CDR3 region is CASSQAHRGRTEAFF. The CDR3 DNA reads TGCGCCAGCAGCCAAGCCCACAGGGGGAGAACTGAAGCTTTCTTT.